The 12 T cell receptor beta chains in this list originate from one sample, sequenced in a study of CD8 T cells in ankylosing spondylitis. TCRdb reprocessed the 5' RACE reads with MiXCR, giving one entry per CDR3 protein. The profile shows a few hundred thousand distinct CDR3 sequences, around 20% of them singletons. Source material: blood, either unsorted or a sorted T cell fraction (not recorded which). All receptors come from a female donor with ankylosing spondylitis or in good health (not recorded which).

This clonotype was counted between two and nine times. The chain carries TRBV12-3 or TRBV12-4 and TRBJ1-5, with no clear D. V lost 3 bases, J lost 0 bases, and 6 bases lay in between. CDR3 length: 14 amino acids. CDR3 amino acids: CASSFQLSNQPQHF. The CDR3 nucleotides are TGTGCCAGCAGTTTTCAGCTTAGCAATCAGCCCCAGCATTTT.

This chain links TRBV29-1 with TRBJ2-2; D is perhaps TRBD2 (5 bases). Germline CDR1 SQVTM, CDR2 ANQGSEA. V lost 6 bases to trimming and J lost 6 bases, with 8 bases between them. The length of the CDR3 is 11 residues. The CDR3 sequence is CSVASPGELFF. DNA of the CDR3: TGCAGCGTGGCTAGCCCCGGGGAGCTGTTTTTT.

This clonotype was recorded many times. The rearrangement links TRBV27 to TRBJ1-1, with TRBD1 matching over 7 bases. This CDR3 spans 14 amino acids. From germline, CDR1 is MNHEY and CDR2 SMNVEV (reference sequence). Germline trimming cut 5 bases from V and 1 base from J; bases unmatched to any gene: 4. CDR3 sequence reads: CASSTRTGNTEAFF. Written as DNA, the CDR3 is TGTGCCAGCAGTACCCGGACAGGGAACACTGAAGCTTTCTTT.

On this clonotype: A much larger clonotype is one base distant, so this may be a read error. The CDR3 is CASSRGNTEAYF. CDR3 DNA: TGCGCCAGCAGCCGGGGGAACACTGAAGCTTACTTT. The chain recombines TRBV4-3 with TRBJ1-1; D might be TRBD1 (5 bases). Germline lookup yields CDR1 LGHNA and CDR2 YSLEER. This CDR3 contains 12 residues.

This clonotype was counted between two and nine times. The V and J genes are TRBV10-2 and TRBJ2-7; TRBD2 matches 8 bases. Germline values: CDR1 WSHSY, CDR2 SAAADI. V was clipped by 4 bases and J by 9 bases; unmatched bases: 14. This CDR3 contains 15 residues. CDR3 DNA sequence: TGCGCCAGCAGTGGGTCGGGTAGCGGGAATGATCGGCAGTACTTC. It yields the protein CASSGSGSGNDRQYF.

This clonotype was recorded only once. The chain employs TRBV7-7 and TRBJ2-2; D unclear. Trimming left V 0 bases short and J 5 bases short, with 7 bases between. Germline V gene lookup returns CDR1 SSHAT and CDR2 FNYEAQ (reference sequence). CDR3 length equals 14 residues. The CDR3 DNA reads as TGTGCCAGCAGCTTAGCATACAAAACCGGGGAGCTGTTTTTT. This sequence encodes CASSLAYKTGELFF. Complete variable domain (other parts from reference TRBV7-7 and TRBJ2-2): GAGVSQSPRYKVTKRGQDVTLRCDPISSHATLYWYQQALGQGPEFLTYFNYEAQPDKSGLPSDRFSAERPEGSISTLTIQRTEQRDSAMYRCASSLAYKTGELFFGEGSRLTVL.

J is TRBJ1-5 and V is TRBV27; D is unresolved. Trimming stripped 5 bases from V and 2 bases from J, with 10 bases between. The length of the CDR3 is 14 residues. The V gene's germline CDR1 is MNHEY and CDR2 SMNVEV (reference sequence). CDR3 nucleotides: TGTGCCAGCAGTACTCAAATGGGCAATCAGCCCCAGCATTTT. It codes for CASSTQMGNQPQHF.

This chain uses TRBV10-3 with TRBJ2-1; 7 positions match TRBD1. CDR1 is ENHRY, CDR2 SYGVKD, per germline. This CDR3 has 15 residues. Trimming at V came to 0 bases and at J to 3 bases, leaving 2 bases not matched to a gene. In DNA, the CDR3 is TGTGCCATCAGTGAGTCCCGGGACAGCTACAATGAGCAGTTCTTC. Its protein product is CAISESRDSYNEQFF.

The chain has TRBV5-1 and TRBJ2-5, with TRBD2 identical over 7 bases. V dropped 4 bases and J dropped 7; count of bases not matched to a gene: 10. The CDR3 runs 14 residues. Germline values: CDR1 SGHRS, CDR2 YFSETQ. CDR3 sequence (DNA): TGCGCCAGCAGCGCGGCGTCGGGAGGACGGACCCAGTACTTC. Translated: CASSAASGGRTQYF.

The chain is built from TRBV12-2 and TRBJ2-2; the table's D call of TRBD2 was not tested on the DNA. TRBV12-2 is designated a pseudogene. This CDR3 region has 15 residues. Here the CDR3 DNA reads TGTGCAAGTCGCTTAGTATCGGGGGAGGCCGGGGAGCTGTTTTTT. Its translation is CASRLVSGEAGELFF.

This clonotype was recorded a few times. The rearrangement links TRBV27 to TRBJ1-6; tentatively, D is TRBD1 (6 bases). Per germline, CDR1 MNHEY and CDR2 SMNVEV (reference sequence). This CDR3 region has 14 residues. The V gene lost 5 bases and the J gene lost 10 bases, with 15 bases spanning the gap. The CDR3 region is CASSVTGYQSPLHF. CDR3 DNA sequence: TGTGCCAGCAGTGTAACAGGGTATCAGTCACCCCTCCACTTT.

This clonotype was counted only a few times. The DNA for the CDR3 is TGTGCCAGCAGCCCCCGCCCGGGACAGGGAACATCTGGGGCCAACGTCCTGACTTTC. Protein sequence: CASSPRPGQGTSGANVLTF. The chain has TRBV4-2 and TRBJ2-6, with 9 bases aligning to TRBD1. Germline trimming cut 4 bases from V and 1 base from J; bases unmatched to any gene: 11. This CDR3 has 19 amino acids. Germline values: CDR1 LGHNA, CDR2 YNFKEQ.